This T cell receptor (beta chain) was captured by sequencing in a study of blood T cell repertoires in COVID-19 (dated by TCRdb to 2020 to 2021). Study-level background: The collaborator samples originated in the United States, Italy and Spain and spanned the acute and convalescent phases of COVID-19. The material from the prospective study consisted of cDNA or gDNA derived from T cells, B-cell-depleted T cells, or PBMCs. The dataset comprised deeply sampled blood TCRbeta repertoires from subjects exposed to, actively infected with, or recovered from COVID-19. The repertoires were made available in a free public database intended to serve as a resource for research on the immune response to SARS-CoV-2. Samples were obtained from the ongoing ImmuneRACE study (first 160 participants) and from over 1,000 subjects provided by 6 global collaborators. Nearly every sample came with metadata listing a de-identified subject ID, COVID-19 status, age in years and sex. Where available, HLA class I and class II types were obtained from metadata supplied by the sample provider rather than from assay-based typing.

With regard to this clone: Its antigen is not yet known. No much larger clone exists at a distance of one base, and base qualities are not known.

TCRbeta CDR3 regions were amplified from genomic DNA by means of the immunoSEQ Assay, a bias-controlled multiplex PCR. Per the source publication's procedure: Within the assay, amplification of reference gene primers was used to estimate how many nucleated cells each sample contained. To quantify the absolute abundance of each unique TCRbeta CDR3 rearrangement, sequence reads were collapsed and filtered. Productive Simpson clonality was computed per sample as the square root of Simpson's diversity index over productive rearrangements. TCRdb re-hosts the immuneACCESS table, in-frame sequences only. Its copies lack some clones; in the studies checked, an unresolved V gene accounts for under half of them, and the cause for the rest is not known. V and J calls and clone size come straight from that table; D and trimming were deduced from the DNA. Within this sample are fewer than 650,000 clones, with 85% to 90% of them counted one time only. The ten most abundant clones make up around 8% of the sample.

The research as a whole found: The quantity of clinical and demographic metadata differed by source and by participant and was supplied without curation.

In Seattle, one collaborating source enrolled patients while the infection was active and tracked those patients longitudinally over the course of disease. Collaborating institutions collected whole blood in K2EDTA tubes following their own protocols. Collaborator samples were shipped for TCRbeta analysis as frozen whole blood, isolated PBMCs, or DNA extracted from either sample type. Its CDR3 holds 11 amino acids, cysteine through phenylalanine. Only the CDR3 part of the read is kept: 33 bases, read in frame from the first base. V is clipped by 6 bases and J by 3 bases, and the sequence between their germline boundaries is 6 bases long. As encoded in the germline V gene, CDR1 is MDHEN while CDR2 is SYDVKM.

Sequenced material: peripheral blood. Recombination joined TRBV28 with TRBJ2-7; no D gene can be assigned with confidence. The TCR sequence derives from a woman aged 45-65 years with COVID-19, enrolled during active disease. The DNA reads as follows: TGTGCCAGCAGCCTCTACTACGAGCAGTACTTC. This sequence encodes CASSLYYEQYF.